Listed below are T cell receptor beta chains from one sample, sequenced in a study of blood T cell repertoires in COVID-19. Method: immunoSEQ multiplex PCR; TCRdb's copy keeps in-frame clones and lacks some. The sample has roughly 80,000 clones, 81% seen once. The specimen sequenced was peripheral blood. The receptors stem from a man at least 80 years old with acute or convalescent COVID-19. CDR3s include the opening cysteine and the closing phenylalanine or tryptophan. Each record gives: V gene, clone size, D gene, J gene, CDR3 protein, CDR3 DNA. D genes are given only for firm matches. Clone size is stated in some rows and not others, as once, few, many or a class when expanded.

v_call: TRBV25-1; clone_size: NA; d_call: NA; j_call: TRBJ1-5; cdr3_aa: CASSEYEGQPQHF; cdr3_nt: TGTGCCAGCAGTGAATATGAGGGACAGCCCCAGCATTTT
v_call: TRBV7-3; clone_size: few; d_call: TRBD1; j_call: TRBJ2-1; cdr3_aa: CASSLAGTGLNEQFF; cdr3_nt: TGTGCCAGCAGCTTGGCCGGGACAGGGTTAAATGAGCAGTTCTTC
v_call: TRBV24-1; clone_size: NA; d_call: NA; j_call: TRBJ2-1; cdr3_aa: CATRGTGTDYNEQFF; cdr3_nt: TGTGCCACGCGGGGAACCGGGACAGACTACAATGAGCAGTTCTTC
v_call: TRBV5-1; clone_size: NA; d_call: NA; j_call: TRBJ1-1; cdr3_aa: CASSLRQVNTEAFF; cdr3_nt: TGCGCCAGCAGCTTGCGACAGGTGAACACTGAAGCTTTCTTT
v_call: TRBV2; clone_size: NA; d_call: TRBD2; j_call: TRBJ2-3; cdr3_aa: CASRGSGRADTQYF; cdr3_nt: TGTGCCAGCAGGGGCAGCGGGAGGGCAGATACGCAGTATTTT
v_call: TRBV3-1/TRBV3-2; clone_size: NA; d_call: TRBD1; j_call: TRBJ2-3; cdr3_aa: CASSQAGTGVSDTQYF; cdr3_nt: TGTGCCAGCAGCCAGGCCGGGACAGGGGTGTCAGATACGCAGTATTTT
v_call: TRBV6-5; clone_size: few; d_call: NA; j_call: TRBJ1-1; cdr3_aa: CASSYDTANTEAFF; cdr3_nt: TGTGCCAGCAGTTACGACACAGCGAACACTGAAGCTTTCTTT
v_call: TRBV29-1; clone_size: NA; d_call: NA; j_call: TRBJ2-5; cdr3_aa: CSVERTALETQYF; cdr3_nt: TGCAGCGTTGAACGGACAGCCCTAGAGACCCAGTACTTC
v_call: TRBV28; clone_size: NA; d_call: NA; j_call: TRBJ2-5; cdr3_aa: CATAILQETQYF; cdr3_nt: TGTGCCACCGCTATCCTCCAAGAGACCCAGTACTTC
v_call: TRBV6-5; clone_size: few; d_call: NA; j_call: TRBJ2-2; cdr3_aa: CASSFHQGAGVFF; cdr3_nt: TGTGCCAGCAGTTTCCACCAAGGGGCAGGGGTGTTTTTT
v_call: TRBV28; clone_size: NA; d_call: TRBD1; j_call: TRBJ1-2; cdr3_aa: CASSRQGRGYGYTF; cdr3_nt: TGTGCCAGCAGTCGACAGGGTCGGGGCTATGGCTACACCTTC
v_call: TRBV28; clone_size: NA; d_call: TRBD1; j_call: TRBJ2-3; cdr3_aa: CASRHRGQFWADTQYF; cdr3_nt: TGTGCCAGCAGACACAGGGGGCAATTTTGGGCAGATACGCAGTATTTT
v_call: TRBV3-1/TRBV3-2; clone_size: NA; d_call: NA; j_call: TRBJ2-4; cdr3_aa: CASSQQGNIQYF; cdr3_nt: TGTGCCAGCAGCCAACAGGGGAACATTCAGTACTTC
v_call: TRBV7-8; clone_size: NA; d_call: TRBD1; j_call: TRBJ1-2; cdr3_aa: CASSRDRGPGGYTF; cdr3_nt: TGTGCCAGCAGCCGAGACAGGGGGCCAGGTGGCTACACCTTC
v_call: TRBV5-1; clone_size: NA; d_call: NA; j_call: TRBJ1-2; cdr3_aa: CASSFSGDGYTF; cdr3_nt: TGCGCCAGCAGCTTCTCAGGGGATGGCTACACCTTC
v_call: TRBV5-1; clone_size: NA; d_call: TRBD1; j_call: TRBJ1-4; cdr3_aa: CASSYGTGHGPTNEKLFF; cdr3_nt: TGCGCCAGCAGCTATGGGACAGGGCATGGACCGACTAATGAAAAACTGTTTTTT
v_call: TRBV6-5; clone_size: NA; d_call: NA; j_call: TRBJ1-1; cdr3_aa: CAAVAGLNTEAFF; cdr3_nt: TGTGCCGCCGTGGCGGGGTTGAACACTGAAGCTTTCTTT
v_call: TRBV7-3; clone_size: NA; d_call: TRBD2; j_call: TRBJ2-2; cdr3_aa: CASSFSGTNTGELFF; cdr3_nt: TGTGCCAGCAGTTTTAGCGGGACGAACACCGGGGAGCTGTTTTTT
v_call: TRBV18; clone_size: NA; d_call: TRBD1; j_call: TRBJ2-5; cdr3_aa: CASSPWQGAETQYF; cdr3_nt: TGTGCCAGCTCACCCTGGCAGGGGGCAGAGACCCAGTACTTC
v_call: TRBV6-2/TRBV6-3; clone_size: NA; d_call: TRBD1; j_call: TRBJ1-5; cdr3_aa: CASSSTRQGKNQPQHF; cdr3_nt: TGTGCCAGCAGCTCTACACGACAGGGGAAAAATCAGCCCCAGCATTTT
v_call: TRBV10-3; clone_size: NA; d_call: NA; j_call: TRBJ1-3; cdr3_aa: CAINPTGPSSGNTIYF; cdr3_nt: TGTGCCATCAACCCTACAGGACCGAGCTCTGGAAACACCATATATTTT
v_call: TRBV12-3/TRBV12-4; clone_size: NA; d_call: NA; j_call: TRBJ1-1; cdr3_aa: CASSGVGFTEAFF; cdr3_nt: TGTGCCAGCAGCGGAGTGGGTTTCACTGAAGCTTTCTTT
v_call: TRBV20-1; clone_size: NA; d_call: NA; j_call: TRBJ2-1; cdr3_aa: CSARRASEQFF; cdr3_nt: TGCAGTGCCAGGCGAGCCAGTGAGCAGTTCTTC
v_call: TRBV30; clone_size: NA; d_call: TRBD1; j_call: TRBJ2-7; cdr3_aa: CAWTTGVGYEQYF; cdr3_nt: TGTGCCTGGACGACAGGGGTGGGATACGAGCAGTACTTC
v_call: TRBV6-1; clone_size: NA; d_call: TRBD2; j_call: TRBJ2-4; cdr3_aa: CASSEAAGGGIQYF; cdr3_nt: TGTGCCAGCAGTGAAGCTGCCGGGGGGGGCATTCAGTACTTC
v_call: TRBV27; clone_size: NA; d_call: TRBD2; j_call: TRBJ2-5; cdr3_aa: CARVSGRALLQETQYF; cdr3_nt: TGTGCCAGGGTGAGCGGGAGGGCCCTTCTTCAAGAGACCCAGTACTTC
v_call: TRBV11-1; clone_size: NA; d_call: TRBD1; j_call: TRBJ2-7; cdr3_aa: CASSIGQGPYYEQYF; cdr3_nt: TGTGCCAGCAGCATCGGACAGGGCCCCTACTACGAGCAGTACTTC
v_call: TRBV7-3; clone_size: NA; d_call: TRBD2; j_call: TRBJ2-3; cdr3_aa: CASSLVGLAGTDTQYF; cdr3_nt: TGTGCCAGCAGCTTAGTGGGACTAGCGGGCACAGATACGCAGTATTTT
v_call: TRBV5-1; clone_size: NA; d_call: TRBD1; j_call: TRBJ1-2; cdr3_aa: CASSLRQGVGGYTF; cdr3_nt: TGCGCCAGCAGCTTGAGACAGGGGGTAGGTGGCTACACCTTC
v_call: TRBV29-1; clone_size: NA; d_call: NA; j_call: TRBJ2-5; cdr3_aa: CSVEGGAETQYF; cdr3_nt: TGCAGCGTTGAAGGGGGCGCGGAGACCCAGTACTTC
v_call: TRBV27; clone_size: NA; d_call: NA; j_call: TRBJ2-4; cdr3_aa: CASSLSPVLRGGKNIQYF; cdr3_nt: TGTGCCAGCAGTTTATCGCCGGTTCTACGGGGAGGCAAAAACATTCAGTACTTC
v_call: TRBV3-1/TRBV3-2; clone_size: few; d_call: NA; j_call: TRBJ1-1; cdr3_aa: CASSPSLGRGRMNTEAFF; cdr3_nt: TGTGCCAGCAGCCCCTCACTGGGGCGGGGGCGTATGAACACTGAAGCTTTCTTT
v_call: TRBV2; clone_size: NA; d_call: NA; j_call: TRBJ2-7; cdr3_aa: CASRYDSDEQYF; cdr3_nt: TGTGCCAGCAGGTACGACTCAGACGAGCAGTACTTC
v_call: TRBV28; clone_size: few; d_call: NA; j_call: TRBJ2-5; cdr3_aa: CASSLSGFRETQYF; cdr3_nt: TGTGCCAGCAGTTTATCAGGGTTTCGAGAGACCCAGTACTTC
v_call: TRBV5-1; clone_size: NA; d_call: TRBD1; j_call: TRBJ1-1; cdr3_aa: CASSLVQGAVNTEAFF; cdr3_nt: TGCGCCAGCAGCTTGGTACAGGGGGCGGTGAACACTGAAGCTTTCTTT
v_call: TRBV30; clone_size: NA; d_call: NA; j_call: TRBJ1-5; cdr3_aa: CAWRLGQSNQPQHF; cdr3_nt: TGTGCCTGGAGGCTTGGGCAGAGCAATCAGCCCCAGCATTTT
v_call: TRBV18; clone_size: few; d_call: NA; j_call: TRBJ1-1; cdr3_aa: CASSSLTDTEAFF; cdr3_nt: TGTGCCAGCTCATCACTTACTGACACTGAAGCTTTCTTT
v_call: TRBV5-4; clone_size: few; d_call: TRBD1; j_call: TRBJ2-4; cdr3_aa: CASSPQGARNIQYF; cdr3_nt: TGTGCCAGCAGCCCGCAGGGGGCTCGGAACATTCAGTACTTC
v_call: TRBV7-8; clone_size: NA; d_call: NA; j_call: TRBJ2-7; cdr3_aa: CASSLSYYEQYF; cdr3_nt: TGTGCCAGCAGCTTATCCTACTACGAGCAGTACTTC
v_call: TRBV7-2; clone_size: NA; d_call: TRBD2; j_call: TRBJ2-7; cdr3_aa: CASSSSAGVGYEQYF; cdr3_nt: TGTGCCAGCAGCTCGTCAGCGGGAGTTGGCTACGAGCAGTACTTC
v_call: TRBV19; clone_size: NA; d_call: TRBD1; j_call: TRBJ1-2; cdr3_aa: CASRNRGSLYGYTF; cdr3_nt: TGTGCCAGTAGGAACAGGGGATCCCTCTATGGCTACACCTTC